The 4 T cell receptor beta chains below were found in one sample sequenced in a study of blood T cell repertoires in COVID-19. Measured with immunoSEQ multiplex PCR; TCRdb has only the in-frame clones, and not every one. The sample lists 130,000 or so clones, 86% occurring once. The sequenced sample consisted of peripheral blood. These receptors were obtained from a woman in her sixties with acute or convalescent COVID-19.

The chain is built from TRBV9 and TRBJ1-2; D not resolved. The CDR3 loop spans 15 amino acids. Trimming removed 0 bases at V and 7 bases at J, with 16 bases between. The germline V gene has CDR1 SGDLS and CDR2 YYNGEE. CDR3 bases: TGTGCCAGCAGCGTAGGTGCCATTGACTATTCTGGCTACACCTTC. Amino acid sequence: CASSVGAIDYSGYTF.

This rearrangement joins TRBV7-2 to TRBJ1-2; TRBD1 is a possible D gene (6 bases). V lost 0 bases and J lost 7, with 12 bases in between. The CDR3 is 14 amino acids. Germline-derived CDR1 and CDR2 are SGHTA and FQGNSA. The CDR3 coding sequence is TGTGCCAGCAGCTTAGCATCTGGGGGCGGTGGCTACACCTTC. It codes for CASSLASGGGGYTF.

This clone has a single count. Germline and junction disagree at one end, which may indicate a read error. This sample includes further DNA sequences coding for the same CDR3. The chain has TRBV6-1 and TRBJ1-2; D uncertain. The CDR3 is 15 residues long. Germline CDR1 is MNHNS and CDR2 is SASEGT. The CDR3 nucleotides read TGTGCCAGCAGTGAACGGGAAGCACCTAACTATGGCTACACCTTT. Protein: CASSEREAPNYGYTF.

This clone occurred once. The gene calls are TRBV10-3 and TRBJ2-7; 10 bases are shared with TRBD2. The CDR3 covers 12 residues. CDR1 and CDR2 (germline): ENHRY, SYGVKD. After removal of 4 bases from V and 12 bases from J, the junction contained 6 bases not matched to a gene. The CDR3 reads CAISGTSGALYF. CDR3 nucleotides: TGTGCCATCAGTGGAACTAGCGGGGCTCTGTACTTC.